The rows below give T cell receptor beta chains drawn from one sample of a study of T-cell memory formation after mild COVID-19. Each CDR3 protein gets one entry after TCRdb re-called the 5' RACE reads with MiXCR. The table lists hundreds of thousands of distinct CDR3 sequences, 20% of them singletons. Input material: PBMCs or a T cell subset sorted from them (not recorded which). The receptors originated from an adult woman who had mild COVID-19 (a few samples of this study predate the infection). Cell type and time point are not known. The CDR3 runs from the conserved cysteine through the conserved F or W. A D gene is named only where the DNA matches it firmly. Size tells how often a clone was seen (once, few, many) or the class of an expanded clone, and some rows leave it out.

. | TRBJ2-2 | . | TRBV19 | TGTGCCAGTAGTATCAGTGCCGGGGAGCTGTTTTTT | CASSISAGELFF
TRBD1 | TRBJ2-3 | few | TRBV5-1 | TGCGCCAGCAGTACAACAGGGGCGGGCACAGATACGCAGTATTTT | CASSTTGAGTDTQYF
. | TRBJ1-1 | few | TRBV5-1 | TGCGCCAGCAGCTTGGGACAGCACAACACTGAAGCTTTCTTT | CASSLGQHNTEAFF
. | TRBJ2-1 | . | TRBV24-1 | TGTGCCACCAGTGATTACACCAATGAGCAGTTCTTC | CATSDYTNEQFF
TRBD1 | TRBJ1-3 | . | TRBV14 | TGTGCCAGCAGCCAGGTCCGACAGGGAGTCTCTGGAAACACCATATATTTT | CASSQVRQGVSGNTIYF
. | TRBJ2-5 | . | TRBV29-1 | TGCAGCGTTACAGGGTTAGAGACCCAGTACTTC | CSVTGLETQYF
. | TRBJ1-4 | few | TRBV5-1 | TGCGCCAGCAGCTTGGTTGGTGGAACTAATGAAAAACTGTTTTTT | CASSLVGGTNEKLFF
. | TRBJ2-1 | many | TRBV18 | TGTGCCAGCTCACCGCATGCGAATGAGCAGTTCTTC | CASSPHANEQFF
. | TRBJ2-7 | . | TRBV4-1 | TGCGCCAGCAGCCAAGGTACAGGGACCCACTACGAGCAGTACTTC | CASSQGTGTHYEQYF
. | TRBJ2-1 | . | TRBV5-4 | TGTGCCAGCAGCTTTAGGTTGTTGAGGGAGGGGGGGAATGAGCAGTTCTTC | CASSFRLLREGGNEQFF
TRBD1 | TRBJ2-1 | few | TRBV10-3 | TGTGCCATCAGTCCAAACTTATCGGGACAGGGGAAGGGTGAGCAGTTCTTC | CAISPNLSGQGKGEQFF
. | TRBJ2-7 | few | TRBV7-9 | TGTGCCAGCAGGTCGGGACAATTCTACGAGCAGTACTTC | CASRSGQFYEQYF
. | TRBJ2-3 | few | TRBV25-1 | TGTGCCAGCAGTGAATCCGCGTGGGCAGATACGCAGTATTTT | CASSESAWADTQYF
. | TRBJ2-1 | . | TRBV15 | TGTGCCACCAGCAGAGTAAGGGGGGGTGAGCAGTTCTTC | CATSRVRGGEQFF
. | TRBJ2-3 | . | TRBV18 | TGTGCCAGCTCACAAGTGATCGTGCGGGGCAATGCCGCTAGCACAGATACGCAGTATTTT | CASSQVIVRGNAASTDTQYF
. | TRBJ1-1 | few | TRBV11-3 | TGTGCCAGCAGCGGGAGTGGCACTGAAGCTTTCTTT | CASSGSGTEAFF
. | TRBJ2-2 | . | TRBV15 | TGTGCCACCAGCAGAGATCCAATTAACACCGGGGAGCTGTTTTTT | CATSRDPINTGELFF
TRBD2 | TRBJ2-1 | . | TRBV5-1 | TGCGCCAGCAGGGGTCTAGCGGGAGGACGAAATGAGCAGTTCTTC | CASRGLAGGRNEQFF
TRBD1 | TRBJ2-2 | few | TRBV6-6 | TGTGCCAGCAGTTATCTCCCAGGGGGCGCAGACACCGGGGAGCTGTTTTTT | CASSYLPGGADTGELFF
. | TRBJ2-2 | . | TRBV6-1 | TGTGCCAGCAGTAAGCTGACAGGTTCCGGGGAGCTGTTTTTT | CASSKLTGSGELFF
TRBD1 | TRBJ1-2 | few | TRBV3-1 | TGTGCCAGCAGCGACCGGGACAGGGGCGATGGCTACACCTTC | CASSDRDRGDGYTF
TRBD1 | TRBJ2-1 | . | TRBV24-1 | TGTGCCACCAGTGATTTTGGACAGGGTAGGAGTGAGCAGTTCTTC | CATSDFGQGRSEQFF
. | TRBJ1-1 | . | TRBV29-1 | TGCAGCGTTGAAGTGAACAGGGCGAACACTGAAGCTTTCTTT | CSVEVNRANTEAFF